These 12 T cell receptor beta chains share one sample of origin, sequenced in a study of blood T cell repertoires in COVID-19. Method: immunoSEQ multiplex PCR; TCRdb's copy keeps in-frame clones and lacks some. The sample carries around 35,000 clones, 80% to 90% recorded once. What was sequenced was peripheral blood. All receptors derive from a human donor in a cohort sampled during active COVID-19.

V is TRBV11-2 and J is TRBJ1-1; a weak D match, TRBD1 (6 bases). The CDR3 is 17 amino acids. V was pared by 1 base and J by 4 bases, with 19 bases between. The germline V gene encodes CDR1 SGHAT and CDR2 FQNNGV. In nucleotides, the CDR3 is TGTGCCAGCAGCTTAGGGAGGTCGGGGGGCTGGGGCACTGAAGCTTTCTTT. Its protein is CASSLGRSGGWGTEAFF.

This chain connects TRBV19 to TRBJ1-2; D not resolved. The CDR3 is 15 amino acids. CDR1 and CDR2 (germline): LNHDA, SQIVND (reference sequence). V was pared by 6 bases and J by 2 bases, with 16 bases between. DNA of the CDR3: TGTGCCAGTAGGGGCGGAGGAGTATTGAACTATGGCTACACCTTC. It encodes CASRGGGVLNYGYTF.

The chain is built from TRBV9 and TRBJ2-1; perhaps TRBD2 as D (7 bases). In germline, CDR1 is SGDLS, CDR2 YYNGEE. Trimming left V 0 bases short and J 6 bases short, with 16 bases between. The CDR3 is 16 amino acids. DNA of the CDR3: TGTGCCAGCAGCGTAGGGGGGGGGCCCTCCGGCAATGAGCAGTTCTTC. Translated, it gives CASSVGGGPSGNEQFF.

This clone showed up just a few times. Other DNA sequences in the same sample also yield this CDR3. This chain connects TRBV9 to TRBJ1-6; 8 bases are shared with TRBD1. Germline V lookup: CDR1 SGDLS, CDR2 YYNGEE. Trimming took 4 bases from V and 6 from J; bases not matched to a gene: 6. There are 15 residues in the CDR3. CDR3 coding DNA: TGTGCCAGCAGCCCTGGACAGGGAGGTAATTCACCCCTCCACTTT. Protein product: CASSPGQGGNSPLHF. Full variable domain (remainder filled in from reference TRBV9 and TRBJ1-6): DSGVTQTPKHLITATGQRVTLRCSPRSGDLSVYWYQQSLDQGLQFLIQYYNGEERAKGNILERFSAQQFPDLHSELNLSSLELGDSALYFCASSPGQGGNSPLHFGNGTRLTVT.

This clone was counted only a few times. The chain couples TRBV12-3 or TRBV12-4 to TRBJ2-7; D is perhaps TRBD2 (5 bases). This CDR3 has 13 residues. Trimming took off 8 bases at V and 0 bases at J, with 11 bases between the two ends. The CDR3 region has the DNA TGTGCCAGCGGCGGACTGCGCTCCTACGAGCAGTACTTC. It codes for CASGGLRSYEQYF.

The J gene is TRBJ1-1, the V gene TRBV18; 9 bases line up with TRBD1. The CDR3 extends over 15 amino acids. The V gene's germline CDR1 is KGHSH and CDR2 LQKENI. Trimming removed 5 bases from V and 3 bases from J; junction bases left unmatched: 7. The CDR3 sequence: CASSGGTGFDTEAFF. CDR3 DNA: TGTGCCAGCTCAGGCGGGACAGGGTTCGACACTGAAGCTTTCTTT.

In the case of this clone: Its ends do not fully match the called genes, so a read error is possible. V is TRBV5-1 and J is TRBJ1-1; weak D call: TRBD1 (6 bases). From germline, CDR1 is SGHRS and CDR2 YFSETQ. The CDR3 covers 14 residues. The CDR3: CASTLGGRDTEAFF. The CDR3 nucleotides read TGCGCCAGCACCTTGGGGGGCAGGGACACTGAAGCTTTCTTT.

This chain uses TRBV5-1 with TRBJ2-2, with 11 bases aligning to TRBD2. The CDR3 is made up of 15 amino acids. Germline CDR1 reads SGHRS; CDR2 reads YFSETQ. Unmatched junction bases numbered 4, after V lost 5 bases and J lost 4 bases. The CDR3 nucleotides read TGCGCCAGCAGGTTGACTAGCGGGGCCACCGGGGAGCTGTTTTTT. It codes for CASRLTSGATGELFF.

The chain carries TRBV15 and TRBJ2-5; D possibly corresponds to TRBD2 (7 bases). CDR1 and CDR2 from the germline V gene are LNHNV and YYDKDF (reference sequence). V lost 7 bases, J lost 2 bases, and 17 bases lay in between. This CDR3 is 15 amino acids long. As DNA, the CDR3 is TGTGCCACCAAAGAGGGGGGGACTTTACAAGAGACCCAGTACTTC. Protein sequence: CATKEGGTLQETQYF.

J is TRBJ2-5 and V is TRBV7-2; the D gene is possibly TRBD2 (6 bases). Per the germline V gene, CDR1 is SGHTA and CDR2 is FQGNSA. The CDR3 totals 16 residues. Trimming removed 0 bases from V and 5 bases from J, with 16 bases in between. This CDR3 is CASSLAGGVSGETQYF. The CDR3 DNA sequence: TGTGCCAGCAGCTTAGCCGGAGGGGTTAGCGGCGAGACCCAGTACTTC.

V is TRBV5-6 and J is TRBJ2-7; 7 bases are a match to TRBD2. CDR3 size: 16 residues. Germline V gene lookup returns CDR1 SGHDT and CDR2 YYEEEE. V dropped 3 bases and J dropped 6; count of bases not matched to a gene: 15. CDR3 coding DNA: TGTGCCAGCAGCTCCGACCGACTAGCTTTCCGTCGCGAGCAGTACTTC. Translation: CASSSDRLAFRREQYF.

Only one count was recorded for this clone. This chain joins TRBV27 and TRBJ2-7, with a possible D match to TRBD1 (6 bases). The CDR3 contains 17 residues. Germline lookup yields CDR1 MNHEY and CDR2 SMNVEV (reference sequence). V shed 6 bases and J shed 1 base, with 22 bases lying between them. CDR3 sequence (DNA): TGTGCCAGCAGACCGACGCCGGGACAACGCCTATCCTACGAGCAGTACTTC. It yields the protein CASRPTPGQRLSYEQYF.